Below, 28 T cell receptor beta chains from the same sample are listed, as sequenced in a study of T cell changes during pregnancy in multiple sclerosis. Measured with immunoSEQ multiplex PCR; TCRdb has only the in-frame clones, and not every one. The table lists 90,000 to 100,000 clones, almost 95% of them singletons. This specimen was peripheral blood, taken in the third trimester of pregnancy. The origin of the receptors is a female donor with multiple sclerosis, enrolled in a pregnancy study.

The chain links TRBV5-1 to TRBJ2-7, with 7 positions matching TRBD1. V was clipped by 0 bases and J by 6 bases; unmatched bases: 3. Germline V CDR1 and CDR2: SGHRS, YFSETQ. The CDR3 runs 13 residues. CDR3 sequence: CASSLEGAGEQYF. The DNA of the CDR3 is TGCGCCAGCAGCTTGGAGGGGGCGGGCGAGCAGTACTTC.

This clone was observed a single time. The chain carries TRBV14 and TRBJ1-2; 7 bases are shared with TRBD1. This CDR3 spans 16 amino acids. Germline assignment: CDR1 SGHDN and CDR2 FVKESK. V lost 1 base and J lost 5; bases outside the gene matches: 10. In DNA, the CDR3 is TGTGCCAGCAGCCAAGGAAGGACAGGCGGGTTGTATGGCTACACCTTC. It yields the protein CASSQGRTGGLYGYTF.

This clone appeared once. This chain joins TRBV19 and TRBJ1-2; D may be TRBD1 (6 bases). The germline V gene encodes CDR1 LNHDA and CDR2 SQIVND (reference sequence). The CDR3 length is 15 residues. Trimming pared 5 bases from V and 1 base from J, leaving 14 bases between. The chain's CDR3 is CASSLQGRGNYGYTF. For the CDR3, the DNA is TGTGCCAGTAGTCTCCAGGGCAGGGGTAACTATGGCTACACCTTC. The full variable domain, completed using reference TRBV19 and TRBJ1-2, is DGGITQSPKYLFRKEGQNVTLSCEQNLNHDAMYWYRQDPGQGLRLIYYSQIVNDFQKGDIAEGYSVSREKKESFPLTVTSAQKNPTAFYLCASSLQGRGNYGYTFGSGTRLTVV.

The CDR3 region is CASSRQGYSNQPQHF. CDR3 nucleotide sequence: TGTGCCAGCAGCCGACAGGGTTATAGCAATCAGCCCCAGCATTTT. The genes are TRBV6-5 and TRBJ1-5; TRBD1 aligns across 7 bases. J lost 0 bases, V lost 6 bases, and 5 bases had no gene match. The CDR3 length is 15 residues. The germline CDR1 and CDR2 sequences are MNHEY and SVGAGI.

V and J are TRBV21-1 and TRBJ2-4; the table's D gene call, TRBD2, was not cross checked with the DNA. TRBV21-1 is labeled a pseudogene. The CDR3 is 14 amino acids. CDR3 loop: CASSKASAKNIQYF. The CDR3, as DNA: TGTGCCAGCAGCAAAGCGTCGGCCAAAAACATTCAGTACTTC.

The genes are TRBV4-2 and TRBJ1-5; 9 bases are shared with TRBD1. The germline V gene has CDR1 LGHNA and CDR2 YNFKEQ. Trimming cost V 4 bases and J 2 bases; bases outside gene matches: 18. This CDR3 is built from 20 residues. The CDR3 sequence is CASSLSRGTGFSLGNQPQHF. DNA of the CDR3: TGTGCCAGCAGCCTATCACGAGGGACAGGGTTTTCGTTGGGCAATCAGCCCCAGCATTTT.

The count of this clone is one. The rearrangement links TRBV14 to TRBJ2-1, with D perhaps TRBD2 (5 bases). Germline lookup yields CDR1 SGHDN and CDR2 FVKESK. V lost 4 bases, J lost 0 bases, and 13 bases lay in between. The CDR3 is made up of 16 amino acids. The CDR3 here is CASSRPSGSSYNEQFF. DNA of the CDR3: TGTGCCAGCAGCCGCCCGAGCGGAAGCTCCTACAATGAGCAGTTCTTC.

The rearrangement links TRBV28 to TRBJ2-5, with unresolved D. Per the germline V gene, CDR1 is MDHEN and CDR2 is SYDVKM. Trimming removed 2 bases from V and 5 bases from J, with 9 bases in between. The CDR3 is 13 amino acids. For the CDR3, the DNA is TGTGCCAGCAGTTTAAGCACCGGTGAGACCCAGTACTTC. Residues: CASSLSTGETQYF.

This chain uses TRBV5-6 with TRBJ1-5; 8 bases are shared with TRBD1. Looked up from germline, CDR1 is SGHDT and CDR2 is YYEEEE. This CDR3 contains 16 residues. After removal of 4 bases from V and 1 base from J, the junction contained 7 bases not matched to a gene. The CDR3 sequence is CASSRTGTGSNQPQHF. DNA for the CDR3: TGTGCCAGCAGCCGAACCGGGACAGGAAGCAATCAGCCCCAGCATTTT.

The V call is TRBV28, the J call TRBJ2-7; D possibly corresponds to TRBD2 (6 bases). Trimming removed 5 bases from V and 7 bases from J, with 9 bases in between. The CDR3 extends over 11 amino acids. Per germline, CDR1 MDHEN and CDR2 SYDVKM. The chain's CDR3 is CASSHGTEQYF. In DNA, the CDR3 is TGTGCCAGCAGTCACGGGACTGAGCAGTACTTC.

The rearrangement links TRBV28 to TRBJ1-1; a possible D gene is TRBD1 (6 bases). The CDR3 sequence is 14 residues long. CDR1 is MDHEN and CDR2 is SYDVKM in the germline V gene. V shed 6 bases and J shed 4 bases, with 15 bases lying between them. CDR3 nucleotide sequence: TGTGCCAGCAGATCCCCCGGGGGGCTCACTGAAGCTTTCTTT. Translated, it gives CASRSPGGLTEAFF.

The chain links TRBV9 to TRBJ2-5; D call uncertain. Germline CDR1 SGDLS, CDR2 YYNGEE. CDR3 length equals 16 residues. Trimming pared 1 base from V and 2 bases from J, leaving 15 bases between. The CDR3 protein is CASSVQPTLAQETQYF. As DNA, the CDR3 is TGTGCCAGCAGCGTACAGCCCACCTTAGCTCAAGAGACCCAGTACTTC.

The chain employs TRBV27 and TRBJ2-7; 10 nucleotides align to TRBD1. J gave up 7 bases and V 2 bases, and 8 bases lay outside the gene matches. The CDR3 loop spans 15 amino acids. Germline V lookup: CDR1 MNHEY, CDR2 SMNVEV (reference sequence). CDR3 DNA: TGTGCCAGCAGTTTAGTAGGGACAGGGGTAGAAGAGCAGTACTTC. Protein sequence: CASSLVGTGVEEQYF.

The V call is TRBV5-1, the J call TRBJ2-1, with 9 bases fitting TRBD1. The V segment lost 0 bases and the J segment 3 bases; nucleotides outside the gene matches: 1. Looked up from germline, CDR1 is SGHRS and CDR2 is YFSETQ. This CDR3 has 15 residues. The CDR3 loop reads CASSLGTGVYNEQFF. In nucleotides, the CDR3 is TGCGCCAGCAGCTTGGGGACAGGGGTCTACAATGAGCAGTTCTTC.

J is TRBJ1-1 and V is TRBV11-2; possibly TRBD1 for D (5 bases). The V end was cut by 5 bases, the J end by 11 bases, with 18 bases between. Germline V gene sequence: CDR1 SGHAT, CDR2 FQNNGV. This CDR3 contains 13 residues. The CDR3 bases are TGTGCCAGCAGCGAGAAGATCAGGGCTATGGCTTTCTTT. Its translation is CASSEKIRAMAFF. The variable domain in full, completed from reference TRBV11-2 and TRBJ1-1, reads EAGVAQSPRYKIIEKRQSVAFWCNPISGHATLYWYQQILGQGPKLLIQFQNNGVVDDSQLPKDRFSAERLKGVDSTLKIQPAKLEDSAVYLCASSEKIRAMAFFGQGTRLTVV.

The chain couples TRBV5-4 to TRBJ2-3; D might be TRBD2 (6 bases). Germline CDR1 is SGHNT and CDR2 is YYREEE (reference sequence). The germline V and J ends were trimmed by 6 bases and 1 base, with 9 bases remaining between them. This CDR3 is 13 amino acids long. As DNA, the CDR3 is TGTGCCAGCATGGCGGGACGCACAGATACGCAGTATTTT. Its translation is CASMAGRTDTQYF.

The chain couples TRBV7-2 to TRBJ1-5, with TRBD1 as a possible D gene (6 bases). The CDR3 sequence is 15 residues long. Trimming took 5 bases from V and 3 from J, leaving 14 bases between them. Germline CDR1 is SGHTA and CDR2 is FQGNSA. CDR3 in amino acids: CASSPDRNLNQPQHF. The CDR3 coding sequence is TGTGCCAGCAGCCCCGACAGGAACCTCAATCAGCCCCAGCATTTT.

J is TRBJ2-2 and V is TRBV19, with TRBD2 matching 8 bases. The germline gives CDR1 LNHDA, CDR2 SQIVND (reference sequence). The CDR3 totals 15 residues. V lost 3 bases, J lost 4 bases, and 4 bases stayed unmatched. The CDR3 DNA sequence: TGTGCCAGTAGTATCTTAGCGGGATCCACCGGGGAGCTGTTTTTT. Translated: CASSILAGSTGELFF.

The chain carries TRBV5-1 and TRBJ2-4, with D unresolved. V gave up 4 bases and J gave up 2 bases, with 22 bases separating them. The CDR3 sequence is 18 residues long. CDR1 and CDR2 (germline): SGHRS, YFSETQ. CDR3 protein: CASSQIVGGFDTKNIQYF. The CDR3 DNA is TGCGCCAGCAGCCAGATTGTCGGCGGCTTTGATACCAAAAACATTCAGTACTTC.

This rearrangement joins TRBV6-5 to TRBJ2-4, with 9 nucleotides matching TRBD1. The CDR3 runs to 14 residues. V lost 5 bases to trimming and J lost 7 bases; unmatched junction nucleotides: 6. Germline CDR1 MNHEY, CDR2 SVGAGI. The CDR3 reads CASSLQGAGNIQYF. CDR3 in DNA: TGTGCCAGCAGTCTACAGGGGGCAGGGAACATTCAGTACTTC.

The V call is TRBV7-9, the J call TRBJ2-7, with D possibly matching TRBD1 (5 bases). Trimming pared 5 bases from V and 3 bases from J, leaving 11 bases between. The germline CDR1 and CDR2 sequences are SEHNR and FQNEAQ (reference sequence). The CDR3 totals 13 residues. CDR3 in DNA: TGTGCCAGCAGCCAGGGTTCCCGCTACGAGCAGTACTTC. Its protein is CASSQGSRYEQYF.

This clone was seen once. The V call is TRBV15, the J call TRBJ2-2; 7 nucleotides align to TRBD1. CDR3 length equals 14 residues. Germline V gene data show CDR1 as LNHNV and CDR2 as YYDKDF (reference sequence). Trimming removed 6 bases from V and 4 bases from J; junction bases left unmatched: 5. CDR3 protein: CATRPDRTTGELFF. DNA for the CDR3: TGTGCCACCAGACCGGACAGGACCACCGGGGAGCTGTTTTTT.

The chain couples TRBV7-2 to TRBJ2-7; D ambiguous. The CDR3 consists of 15 residues. Trimming stripped 2 bases from V and 3 bases from J, with 14 bases between. CDR1 SGHTA and CDR2 FQGNSA come from the germline V gene. CDR3 sequence reads: CASSLLAVARYEQYF. The CDR3, as DNA: TGTGCCAGCAGCTTACTGGCTGTAGCCCGCTACGAGCAGTACTTC.

The chain joins TRBV21-1 to TRBJ2-7; the table's D gene call, TRBD1, was not cross checked with the DNA. TRBV21-1 is reported as a pseudogene. There are 17 residues in the CDR3. CDR3 DNA sequence: TGTGCCAGCAGCAAAAAAGAACGGGGCAGGGGGCTCTACGAGCAGTACTTC. Residues: CASSKKERGRGLYEQYF.

This chain links TRBV7-9 with TRBJ2-1; TRBD2 matches at 9 bases. V lost 1 base, J lost 5 bases, and 9 bases stayed unmatched. CDR3 length: 17 residues. The germline gives CDR1 SEHNR, CDR2 FQNEAQ (reference sequence). Written as DNA, the CDR3 is TGTGCCAGCAGCTTAGGCGGGAGGGGATCCTATAACAATGAGCAGTTCTTC. Its translation: CASSLGGRGSYNNEQFF. Based on the CDR3 plus reference TRBV7-9 and TRBJ2-1, the full variable domain is DTGVSQNPRHKITKRGQNVTFRCDPISEHNRLYWYRQTLGQGPEFLTYFQNEAQLEKSRLLSDRFSAERPKGSFSTLEIQRTEQGDSAMYLCASSLGGRGSYNNEQFFGPGTRLTVL.

The gene calls are TRBV28 and TRBJ1-3; D possibly corresponds to TRBD1 (5 bases). This CDR3 is 15 amino acids long. CDR1 is MDHEN, CDR2 SYDVKM, per germline. V lost 5 bases and J lost 2, with 13 bases in between. CDR3 residues: CASSPGQGTGNTIYF. CDR3 bases: TGTGCCAGCAGTCCCGGGCAGGGCACTGGAAACACCATATATTTT.

This clone was observed a single time. The chain uses TRBV28 and TRBJ2-3, with 12 bases that match TRBD2. Germline loops: CDR1 MDHEN, CDR2 SYDVKM. The length of the CDR3 is 15 residues. V lost 7 bases, J lost 2 bases, and 4 bases stayed unmatched. CDR3 bases: TGTGCCAGCAACCCTAGCGGGAGGGACACAGATACGCAGTATTTT. Protein product: CASNPSGRDTDTQYF.

V usage is TRBV2 and J usage is TRBJ2-7, with 10 bases fitting TRBD1. V lost 6 bases to trimming and J lost 1 base; unmatched junction nucleotides: 6. The CDR3 sequence is 15 residues long. Germline CDR1 is SNHLY and CDR2 is FYNNEI. In DNA form, the CDR3 reads TGTGCCAGCAGGCGGGGGACAGGGGTATCCTACGAGCAGTACTTC. It yields the protein CASRRGTGVSYEQYF.